A single T cell receptor beta chain is shown here with its context. This specimen comes from a study of blood T cells in healthy people across ages. Sample-barcoded 5' priming and a J-beta primer mix drove a second PCR of roughly 6 to 12 cycles. MiXCR, applied by TCRdb to the 5' RACE reads, yields one record per CDR3 protein. Among under 800,000 distinct CDR3 sequences listed, 21% were seen once. This TCR came from a man in his 70s in good health. Source material: blood.

The chain's CDR3 is CASRTGTSGSYNEQFF. CDR3 nucleotides: TGTGCCAGCAGGACCGGGACTAGCGGGAGCTACAATGAGCAGTTCTTC. V usage is TRBV6-1 and J usage is TRBJ2-1; 14 bases match TRBD2. The CDR3 is 16 amino acids. The germline V gene has CDR1 MNHNS and CDR2 SASEGT. V lost 6 bases, J lost 3 bases, and 4 bases stayed unmatched.